This T cell receptor (beta chain) emerged from a study of T cells in Graves' hyperthyroidism and ophthalmopathy (dated by TCRdb to the late 2010s). Concerning the study at large: Peripheral blood was sampled at the time of initial diagnosis, prior to any treatment. For training and testing, the 95 to 100 patients in the discovery cohort were randomly divided in a 7:3 ratio. After blood sampling, hyperthyroidism patients were treated with methimazole at a starting dose of 30 mg daily, and ophthalmopathy patients were treated with high-dose intravenous methylprednisolone. Prospective prediction of ophthalmopathy was tested in an independent validation cohort consisting of 18 hyperthyroidism patients and over 15 patients who later progressed to ophthalmopathy. In more than 5 Graves' hyperthyroidism patients, the study also compared T-cell repertoires from thyroid tissue with T-cell repertoires from blood. A discovery cohort of roughly 100 patients, about 44 with Graves' ophthalmopathy and under 60 with stable Graves' hyperthyroidism, was used to find distinguishing TCR V-J signatures. According to the paper, TCR Vbeta CDR3 sequencing was carried out on over 130 peripheral blood samples, which came from 40 to 45 ophthalmopathy, 75 or so hyperthyroidism and roughly 17 progressor patients.

Overall results and qualifications from the work: In validation, the model predicted progression to ophthalmopathy with over 65% sensitivity and 72% to 85% specificity, a median of about 6 months before onset. A model built on a 13 V-J signature distinguished ophthalmopathy from stable hyperthyroidism, reaching 87.88% sensitivity and around 81% specificity in cross-validation and 80%/75% in testing. Sample size was not statistically predetermined, and investigators were not blinded to group allocation. Most expanded thyroid clonotypes (frequency above 0.001) were also found in blood, which suggests that blood repertoires may mirror thyroid immune responses.

This clonotype was recorded a few times. The antigen this receptor binds is unknown. There are no base qualities to consult, and no much larger clone falls within one base. TCR beta CDR3 regions were amplified from RNA transcripts. The TCR CDR3 was subjected to a first round of RT-PCR using the HTBI primer set and the Qiagen OneStep RT-PCR kit. A second multiplex PCR round built the libraries, followed by size selection and purification. Libraries were sequenced paired-end with 100 bp reads on an Illumina HiSeq2000. Per the authors' processing: SOAPnuke was used to process the raw data, with reads discarded if the reads contained adapters or uncalled bases, had a mean Phred below 15, or lacked an exact constant-primer or identifier match. COPE v1.2.5 was used to merge the high-quality paired reads, and each unique nucleotide sequence was defined as a clonotype. MiTCR v1.1 was used to align clonotypes to the IMGT TRBV, TRBD and TRBJ reference segments. Only V-J combinations with frequency above 0.0001, covering about 99% of repertoires, were analysed. A TCS score was defined as the ratio of F50 (clonal expansion) to E x V (chaos), with BLOSUM62-based TCRdist applied between CDR3 peptides within each V-J. Welch's t-statistics and random forest reduced fewer than 550 V-J features to 10 to 15, which were used in a naive Bayes classifier (R e1071). TCRdb cleaned the public reads at Q25 with fastp, built clones with MiXCR and kept in-frame beta chains. Rows merge per CDR3 protein into single entries with the most common DNA and genes. TCRdb's processing, not the study's, gives the V and J calls here. This sample has a few hundred thousand distinct CDR3 sequences in its table, and roughly an eighth of those were observed once. Of the sample, roughly 4.8% is held by the ten largest clones.

A patient counted as having stable Graves' hyperthyroidism if no progression to ophthalmopathy occurred over 18 months of follow-up. Hyperthyroidism patients were newly diagnosed, with disease duration under 2 months, and aged 18 to 65 years. Patients with uncontrolled infections, other autoimmune diseases, pregnancy or lactation were excluded. Diagnoses relied on clinical symptoms, serum thyroxine and TRAb, thyroid ultrasound and orbital computed tomography. PBMCs were separated from roughly 9.6 ml of fresh peripheral blood using Ficoll-Paque density gradient centrifugation. Trizol reagent was used to extract total RNA, and RNA quality was then checked on an Agilent 2100 Bioanalyzer. CDR3 length: 15 amino acids, cysteine to phenylalanine. Only CDR3 DNA remains: 45 bases, in frame from the first base. CDR1 is given as KGHSH and CDR2 as LQKENI, both from the germline V gene. Trimming costs V 3 bases and J 7 bases, and their ends lie 16 bases apart.

The sample was blood. This TCR derives from a woman aged 18-29 years with Graves' hyperthyroidism. This chain is built from TRBV18 and TRBJ2-4; TRBD1 is a weak D gene call, 6 bases matching. For the CDR3, the sequence is CASSPLTGLGNIQYF. The nucleotide sequence is TGTGCCAGCTCACCCCTAACAGGGTTAGGGAACATTCAGTACTTC.